The 25 T cell receptor beta chains below were found in one sample sequenced in a study of blood T cell repertoires in COVID-19. Clones were sequenced by immunoSEQ multiplex PCR, and TCRdb holds only the in-frame ones, with some missing. The profile shows under 200,000 clones, around four fifths of them singletons. Sequences were obtained from peripheral blood. The receptors come from a man aged 65-85 years with acute or convalescent COVID-19.

V and J are TRBV4-3 and TRBJ2-7, with 7 bases matching TRBD2. Germline V gene data show CDR1 as LGHNA and CDR2 as YSLEER. V lost 4 bases to trimming and J lost 4 bases; unmatched junction nucleotides: 7. The CDR3 loop spans 14 amino acids. The CDR3 sequence: CASSPRLAVYEQYF. In DNA, the CDR3 is TGCGCCAGCAGCCCACGGCTAGCGGTTTACGAGCAGTACTTC.

V is TRBV4-1 and J is TRBJ1-1; a possible D gene is TRBD1 (5 bases). The V end was cut by 0 bases, the J end by 6 bases, with 14 bases between. Per the germline V gene, CDR1 is MGHRA and CDR2 is YSYEKL. The CDR3 is 15 residues long. CDR3 sequence (DNA): TGCGCCAGCAGCCAAGAATTTGCGGGGGAAGCTGAAGCTTTCTTT. Amino acids: CASSQEFAGEAEAFF.

The rearrangement links TRBV28 to TRBJ1-3; the D gene is possibly TRBD1 (6 bases). V was cut by 6 bases and J by 0 bases, with 9 bases left in between. Germline loops: CDR1 MDHEN, CDR2 SYDVKM. The CDR3 is made up of 14 amino acids. The CDR3 region has the DNA TGTGCCAGCAGGGTAGGGGGCTCTGGAAACACCATATATTTT. It translates to CASRVGGSGNTIYF.

Points on this clone: Germline and junction disagree at one end, which may indicate a read error. The V gene is TRBV7-7, the J gene TRBJ2-5, with 11 nucleotides matching TRBD2. Germline lookup yields CDR1 SSHAT and CDR2 FNYEAQ (reference sequence). This CDR3 is built from 16 residues. CDR3 in amino acids: CASSLETSGSFETQYF. The CDR3 DNA sequence: TGTGCTAGCAGCTTAGAAACTAGCGGGAGTTTCGAGACCCAGTACTTC.

This chain joins TRBV7-9 and TRBJ2-7; the D gene is possibly TRBD2 (6 bases). Trimming shortened V by 3 bases and J by 4 bases, and 13 bases separated the two germline ends. CDR1 is SEHNR and CDR2 is FQNEAQ in the germline V gene (reference sequence). The CDR3 sequence is 14 residues long. The CDR3, as DNA: TGTGCCAGCAGCTTTAGCCTAGCGAGGTACGAGCAGTACTTC. Translation gives CASSFSLARYEQYF.

The V call is TRBV19, the J call TRBJ1-4; D remains ambiguous. Germline V gene lookup returns CDR1 LNHDA and CDR2 SQIVND (reference sequence). Trimming cost V 3 bases and J 0 bases, with 17 bases left between them. The CDR3 loop spans 18 amino acids. CDR3 amino acids: CASSIAHPTVATNEKLFF. The CDR3 coding sequence is TGTGCCAGTAGTATTGCTCACCCCACAGTTGCAACTAATGAAAAACTGTTTTTT.

This clone was seen a single time. The gene calls are TRBV4-1 and TRBJ2-3; 12 bases line up with TRBD2. This CDR3 has 17 amino acids. The ends lost 4 bases at V and 5 bases at J; junction bases unmatched: 10. CDR1 is MGHRA, CDR2 YSYEKL, per germline. The CDR3 nucleotides are TGCGCCAGCAGCCTGGAGACTAGCGGGAGAGGGGGAGATACGCAGTATTTT. Amino acid sequence: CASSLETSGRGGDTQYF.

The V and J genes are TRBV5-4 and TRBJ2-1, with 13 bases lining up with TRBD2. This CDR3 has 16 amino acids. J was trimmed by 5 bases and V by 0 bases; bases with no gene match: 2. CDR1 is SGHNT and CDR2 is YYREEE in the germline V gene (reference sequence). CDR3 protein: CASSLGGLAGDNEQFF. The DNA for the CDR3 is TGTGCCAGCAGCTTGGGAGGACTAGCGGGGGACAATGAGCAGTTCTTC.

The rearrangement links TRBV19 to TRBJ1-6, with D perhaps matching TRBD1 (6 bases). There are 14 residues in the CDR3. V lost 3 bases and J lost 7, with 10 bases in between. The germline CDR1 and CDR2 sequences are LNHDA and SQIVND (reference sequence). DNA of the CDR3: TGTGCCAGTAGTATTGGACAGCGGAATTCACCCCTCCACTTT. Amino acid sequence: CASSIGQRNSPLHF.

The V call is TRBV6-5, the J call TRBJ2-7; 7 bases align to TRBD2. V was clipped by 11 bases and J by 0 bases; unmatched bases: 7. This CDR3 contains 13 residues. From germline, CDR1 is MNHEY and CDR2 SVGAGI. The CDR3 DNA reads TGTGCCGCACGCGGGACTAACTCCTACGAGCAGTACTTC. Residues: CAARGTNSYEQYF.

The gene calls are TRBV14 and TRBJ1-1, with 7 bases matching TRBD1. Germline lookup yields CDR1 SGHDN and CDR2 FVKESK. V lost 5 bases to trimming and J lost 4 bases; unmatched junction nucleotides: 7. This CDR3 spans 14 amino acids. The CDR3 protein is CASSSYRGITEAFF. The DNA of the CDR3 is TGTGCCAGCAGCTCTTACAGGGGTATCACTGAAGCTTTCTTT.

V gene TRBV6-5 combines with J gene TRBJ1-2; the D gene is possibly TRBD1 (5 bases). Trimming took off 0 bases at V and 2 bases at J, with 10 bases between the two ends. This CDR3 contains 15 residues. Looked up from germline, CDR1 is MNHEY and CDR2 is SVGAGI. In nucleotides, the CDR3 is TGTGCCAGCAGTTACTCCGACAGTCTAAACTATGGCTACACCTTC. Translation: CASSYSDSLNYGYTF.

V is TRBV5-4 and J is TRBJ2-5; TRBD2 might be the D (5 bases). Germline CDR1 SGHNT, CDR2 YYREEE (reference sequence). The CDR3 extends over 14 amino acids. Trimming cost V 4 bases and J 5 bases, with 15 bases left between them. CDR3 loop: CASSRGRELETQYF. DNA of the CDR3: TGTGCCAGCAGCCGGGGAAGGGAATTGGAGACCCAGTACTTC. The full variable domain, rest sourced from reference TRBV5-4 and TRBJ2-5, is ETGVTQSPTHLIKTRGQQVTLRCSSQSGHNTVSWYQQALGQGPQFIFQYYREEENGRGNFPPRFSGLQFPNYSSELNVNALELDDSALYLCASSRGRELETQYFGPGTRLLVL.

The V call is TRBV15, the J call TRBJ1-2; unclear D gene. V lost 0 bases and J 6 bases, leaving 11 bases between the germline ends. Looked up from germline, CDR1 is LNHNV and CDR2 is YYDKDF (reference sequence). CDR3 length: 14 residues. CDR3 in DNA: TGTGCCACCAGCAGAGATGAGGGAGGCCATGGCTACACCTTC. This encodes CATSRDEGGHGYTF.

The gene calls are TRBV5-6 and TRBJ2-5; 10 positions agree with TRBD2. The germline V gene encodes CDR1 SGHDT and CDR2 YYEEEE. The trim removed 4 bases at V and 5 bases at J, leaving 8 bases unmatched. The CDR3 is 15 amino acids. CDR3 in DNA: TGTGCCAGCAGCACCGGGACTAGCGTGGGGGAGACCCAGTACTTC. It specifies CASSTGTSVGETQYF.

The genes are TRBV6-1 and TRBJ2-3, with D possibly TRBD2 on 7 matching bases. This CDR3 has 15 residues. Germline V gives CDR1 MNHNS, CDR2 SASEGT. Trimming took 2 bases from V and 4 from J, leaving 13 bases between them. The CDR3 DNA reads as TGTGCCAGCAGTGAAACGGTGGGGGGGCCAGATACGCAGTATTTT. As protein: CASSETVGGPDTQYF.

The chain links TRBV15 to TRBJ1-3; D ambiguous. V was clipped by 3 bases and J by 0 bases, with 12 bases between them. CDR1 and CDR2 (germline): LNHNV, YYDKDF (reference sequence). This CDR3 is 16 amino acids long. CDR3 amino acids: CATSRAKTSSGNTIYF. DNA for the CDR3: TGTGCCACCAGCAGGGCTAAGACAAGCTCTGGAAACACCATATATTTT.

This clone was detected a few times. The chain employs TRBV27 and TRBJ1-2; D gene unclear. This CDR3 has 13 amino acids. V dropped 5 bases and J dropped 4 bases, with 11 bases sitting between them. Germline-derived CDR1 and CDR2 are MNHEY and SMNVEV (reference sequence). CDR3 in DNA: TGTGCCAGCAGTCCCCGGGCGGGCTATGGCTACACCTTC. The encoded protein is CASSPRAGYGYTF.

V gene TRBV24-1 combines with J gene TRBJ2-2, with a possible D match to TRBD1 (6 bases). Germline V gene sequence: CDR1 KGHDR, CDR2 SFDVKD. Trimming left V 0 bases short and J 0 bases short, with 13 bases between. CDR3 length: 18 residues. In nucleotides, the CDR3 is TGTGCCACCAGTGATTTGTCGGCAGGGGCCGCGAACACCGGGGAGCTGTTTTTT. Translation: CATSDLSAGAANTGELFF.

The chain uses TRBV6-5 and TRBJ2-4; the D gene is possibly TRBD2 (5 bases). Looked up from germline, CDR1 is MNHEY and CDR2 is SVGAGI. This CDR3 is built from 16 residues. The V gene lost 2 bases and the J gene lost 1 base, with 12 bases spanning the gap. The CDR3 region is CASSYAGVGAKNIQYF. CDR3 coding DNA: TGTGCCAGCAGTTACGCGGGTGTGGGGGCCAAAAACATTCAGTACTTC.

This clone was observed a handful of times. V is TRBV5-1 and J is TRBJ2-7; weak D call: TRBD2 (6 bases). The ends were cut back, 1 base at V and 4 bases at J, with 12 bases in the middle. The germline gives CDR1 SGHRS, CDR2 YFSETQ. CDR3 length: 14 residues. CDR3 DNA sequence: TGCGCCAGCAGCTTGATCGGGGCGGGGTACGAGCAGTACTTC. It codes for CASSLIGAGYEQYF.

J is TRBJ2-4 and V is TRBV5-4; 10 bases are shared with TRBD1. The junction had 5 bases not matched to a gene; V was cut back by 2 bases and J by 6 bases. CDR3 length: 15 amino acids. Germline V gene sequence: CDR1 SGHNT, CDR2 YYREEE (reference sequence). Written as DNA, the CDR3 is TGTGCCAGCAGCTTTCCGGGACAGGGGAGAAACATTCAGTACTTC. Its translation is CASSFPGQGRNIQYF.

Only a few counts were recorded for this clone. The chain recombines TRBV7-3 with TRBJ2-3, with 7 bases identical to TRBD2. This CDR3 region has 14 residues. Unmatched junction bases numbered 5, after V lost 3 bases and J lost 5 bases. Germline V CDR1 and CDR2: SGHTA, FQGTGA. Written as DNA, the CDR3 is TGTGCCAGCAGCTTGGTGGGAGGGGTAGATACGCAGTATTTT. It encodes CASSLVGGVDTQYF.

The chain recombines TRBV2 with TRBJ1-2; weak D call: TRBD1 (6 bases). V lost 5 bases and J 5 bases, leaving 18 bases between the germline ends. This CDR3 is built from 15 residues. The V gene's germline CDR1 is SNHLY and CDR2 FYNNEI. CDR3 residues: CASSTLGQRDYGYTF. In nucleotides, the CDR3 is TGTGCCAGCAGTACCCTCGGACAGCGGGATTATGGCTACACCTTC. Supplemented by reference TRBV2 and TRBJ1-2, the full variable domain reads EPEVTQTPSHQVTQMGQEVILRCVPISNHLYFYWYRQILGQKVEFLVSFYNNEISEKSEIFDDQFSVERPDGSNFTLKIRSTKLEDSAMYFCASSTLGQRDYGYTFGSGTRLTVV.

This chain uses TRBV6-5 with TRBJ1-2; unclear D gene. With 10 bases removed from V and 1 base from J, the gap between germline ends came to 16 bases. CDR3 length: 14 residues. Germline lookup yields CDR1 MNHEY and CDR2 SVGAGI. The chain's CDR3 is CANSLDGDNYGYTF. CDR3 nucleotide sequence: TGTGCCAACTCACTCGACGGGGATAACTATGGCTACACCTTC.